The 19 T cell receptor beta chains below come from one sample, sequenced in a study of identical twins. TCRdb used MiXCR to reprocess the 5' RACE reads, holding one entry per CDR3 protein. Counted here are 240,000 or so distinct CDR3 sequences, approximately 11% occurring once; the ten biggest clones make up about 3.9%. These data were also filed under a second study, of yellow fever vaccine responses in identical twins.

Material: memory (CD45RO+) T cells sorted from blood. Receptors originate from a woman between 18 and 29 years old in good health.

This clonotype was detected only once. The chain recombines TRBV28 with TRBJ2-7; D unclear. The germline V gene encodes CDR1 MDHEN and CDR2 SYDVKM. The CDR3 covers 14 residues. The V end was cut by 3 bases, the J end by 4 bases, with 13 bases between. In DNA, the CDR3 is TGTGCCAGCAGTTTTGGTGGTGTGGGATACGAGCAGTACTTC. This translates into CASSFGGVGYEQYF.

About this clonotype: The junction departs from germline at one end; a sequencing error may be responsible. The chain combines TRBV20-1 with TRBJ2-2; TRBD1 agrees at 10 bases. Germline V gives CDR1 DFQATT, CDR2 SNEGSKA (reference sequence). The CDR3 consists of 17 residues. The CDR3 DNA reads TGCTGTGCTAGGCTGTCCGACAGGGGGCGTGGAGTAGGGGAGCTGTTTTTT. Amino acids: CCARLSDRGRGVGELFF.

This clonotype was counted a few times. The chain is built from TRBV29-1 and TRBJ2-1; possibly TRBD1 for D (6 bases). Trimming pared 1 base from V and 4 bases from J, leaving 14 bases between. This CDR3 has 15 amino acids. CDR1 is SQVTM, CDR2 ANQGSEA, per germline. For the CDR3, the DNA is TGCAGCGTTGAAGGCGGTGAAGGGGGATACAATGAGCAGTTCTTC. Residues: CSVEGGEGGYNEQFF.

V and J are TRBV4-3 and TRBJ2-5; D is ambiguous. The CDR3 loop spans 13 amino acids. From germline, CDR1 is LGHNA and CDR2 YSLEER. V shed 0 bases and J shed 4 bases, with 6 bases lying between them. In DNA, the CDR3 is TGCGCCAGCAGCCAAGATCCTGGAGAGACCCAGTACTTC. The encoded protein is CASSQDPGETQYF.

The chain links TRBV30 to TRBJ2-2, with D tentatively TRBD1 or TRBD2 (5 bases each). This CDR3 region has 16 residues. V shed 4 bases and J shed 3 bases, with 18 bases lying between them. CDR1 is GTSNPN, CDR2 SVGIG, per germline (reference sequence). The CDR3 sequence is CAWKAIRVGDTGELFF. The CDR3 bases are TGTGCCTGGAAGGCGATACGAGTGGGGGACACCGGGGAGCTGTTTTTT.

Note on this clonotype: The CDR3 does not end in the conserved phenylalanine or tryptophan, so this is likely a read error. Because the CDR3's place on the DNA is in doubt, the DNA is left out and the CDR3 is given as listed by TCRdb. The genes are TRBV23-1 and TRBJ2-7; no DNA check was done on the table's D call, TRBD2. TRBV23-1 is reported as an ORF; its role is uncertain. From its first to its last residue, the CDR3 has 11 amino acids. The CDR3 sequence: CASSQSTGPYI.

V gene TRBV4-2 combines with J gene TRBJ2-2; 14 bases fit TRBD2. The ends lost 0 bases at V and 6 bases at J; junction bases unmatched: 3. There are 17 residues in the CDR3. Per the germline V gene, CDR1 is LGHNA and CDR2 is YNFKEQ. CDR3 sequence: CASSQETSGGGSGELFF. Here the CDR3 DNA reads TGTGCCAGCAGCCAAGAGACTAGCGGGGGGGGTTCCGGGGAGCTGTTTTTT.

This clonotype was recorded at least ten times. The genes are TRBV20-1 and TRBJ2-4, with D perhaps assigned TRBD1 or TRBD2 (5 bases each). V lost 5 bases and J 6 bases, leaving 14 bases between the germline ends. Germline V gene lookup returns CDR1 DFQATT and CDR2 SNEGSKA (reference sequence). The CDR3 covers 13 residues. CDR3 sequence reads: CSAPRDLGNIQYF. The DNA for the CDR3 is TGCAGTGCTCCCCGGGACCTTGGAAACATTCAGTACTTC.

This clonotype came up many times. The chain has TRBV29-1 and TRBJ2-6, with 8 bases aligning to TRBD1. This CDR3 has 14 residues. Unmatched junction bases numbered 1, after V lost 5 bases and J lost 1 base. The germline gives CDR1 SQVTM, CDR2 ANQGSEA. CDR3 nucleotides: TGCAGCGTTAACAGGGGGTCTGGGGCCAACGTCCTGACTTTC. It specifies CSVNRGSGANVLTF.

This clonotype was recorded at least ten times. The J gene is TRBJ2-3, the V gene TRBV5-1; TRBD1 or TRBD2 may be the D gene (6 bases each). Between the trimmed V and J ends, which lost 3 bases and 8 bases, there was a span of 31 bases. CDR1 is SGHRS, CDR2 YFSETQ, per germline. This CDR3 contains 19 residues. CDR3: CASSWRGTHRSNPHGTQYF. The DNA for the CDR3 is TGCGCCAGCAGCTGGAGGGGGACGCATAGGTCCAACCCACACGGTACGCAGTATTTT. The full variable domain, in which reference TRBV5-1 and TRBJ2-3 provide the parts outside the CDR3, is KAGVTQTPRYLIKTRGQQVTLSCSPISGHRSVSWYQQTPGQGLQFLFEYFSETQRNKGNFPGRFSGRQFSNSRSEMNVSTLELGDSALYLCASSWRGTHRSNPHGTQYFGPGTRLTVL.

This clonotype was observed a few times. This chain uses TRBV4-1 with TRBJ1-5; D remains ambiguous. This CDR3 comprises 15 residues. Germline values: CDR1 MGHRA, CDR2 YSYEKL. V gave up 0 bases and J gave up 2 bases, with 8 bases separating them. CDR3 region: CASSQDPGGNQPQHF. The CDR3, as DNA: TGCGCCAGCAGCCAAGATCCCGGGGGCAATCAGCCCCAGCATTTT.

This clonotype was counted many times. V usage is TRBV27 and J usage is TRBJ1-6; the match to TRBD1 covers 10 bases. Germline V gene data show CDR1 as MNHEY and CDR2 as SMNVEV (reference sequence). Trimming at V came to 4 bases and at J to 6 bases, leaving 0 bases not matched to a gene. The CDR3 runs to 14 residues. The CDR3 sequence is CASSWTGGNSPLHF. The CDR3 DNA reads as TGTGCCAGCAGTTGGACAGGGGGTAATTCACCCCTCCACTTT.

The J gene is TRBJ2-2, the V gene TRBV5-1, with D possibly matching TRBD1 (7 bases). Between the trimmed V and J ends, which lost 7 bases and 5 bases, there was a span of 21 bases. This CDR3 spans 16 amino acids. CDR1 and CDR2 (germline): SGHRS, YFSETQ. The CDR3, as DNA: TGCGCCAGCCTACAGGGGCCCCAGGGAGGAACCGGGGAGCTGTTTTTT. Encoded protein: CASLQGPQGGTGELFF.

This clonotype was observed a few times. The rearrangement links TRBV2 to TRBJ2-1; 8 nucleotides align to TRBD1. The CDR3 is 17 amino acids. CDR1 is SNHLY, CDR2 FYNNEI, per germline. Unmatched junction bases numbered 9, after V lost 3 bases and J lost 2 bases. Here the CDR3 reads CASSDYPGTGAYNEQFF. DNA for the CDR3: TGTGCCAGCAGTGACTACCCCGGGACAGGAGCCTACAATGAGCAGTTCTTC.

This chain's CDR3 is CASSLIRLGTFYEQYF. The CDR3 DNA sequence: TGTGCCAGCAGTTTAATACGACTAGGGACCTTCTACGAGCAGTACTTC. V usage is TRBV27 and J usage is TRBJ2-7; tentative D call: TRBD2 (6 bases). CDR1 is MNHEY and CDR2 is SMNVEV in the germline V gene (reference sequence). Trimming stripped 2 bases from V and 3 bases from J, with 17 bases between. The CDR3 is 16 amino acids.

This clonotype occurred a few times. The chain has TRBV6-1 and TRBJ2-2; tentatively, D is TRBD1 or TRBD2 (6 bases each). The CDR3 has 15 residues. The V gene lost 5 bases and the J gene lost 4 bases, with 14 bases spanning the gap. Germline V gene sequence: CDR1 MNHNS, CDR2 SASEGT. In nucleotides, the CDR3 is TGTGCCAGCAGTATAAAAGGGGGGTCCACCGGGGAGCTGTTTTTT. This encodes CASSIKGGSTGELFF.

In its sample, this clonotype was seen many times. CDR3 nucleotide sequence: TGCAGTGCTTCTGGACTAGCGGGGGCCCAAGAGACCCAGTACTTC. The encoded protein is CSASGLAGAQETQYF. The V call is TRBV20-1, the J call TRBJ2-5; 13 nucleotides align to TRBD2. This CDR3 is built from 15 residues. Germline V gene data show CDR1 as DFQATT and CDR2 as SNEGSKA (reference sequence). The V segment lost 5 bases and the J segment 1 base; nucleotides outside the gene matches: 4.

There are many counts of this clonotype. The V gene is TRBV7-2, the J gene TRBJ2-1; TRBD2 matches at 12 bases. Germline V gene lookup returns CDR1 SGHTA and CDR2 FQGNSA. This CDR3 comprises 19 residues. J lost 1 base, V lost 0 bases, and 7 bases had no gene match. Here the CDR3 reads CASSLALTSGRRSYNEQFF. CDR3 sequence (DNA): TGTGCCAGCAGCTTAGCGCTGACTAGCGGGAGACGGTCCTACAATGAGCAGTTCTTC.

The rearrangement uses TRBV2 and TRBJ2-7, with TRBD1 identical over 7 bases. Unmatched junction bases numbered 9, after V lost 6 bases and J lost 7 bases. Germline values: CDR1 SNHLY, CDR2 FYNNEI. This CDR3 has 13 residues. The CDR3 region is CASSMTGLGEQYF. Written as DNA, the CDR3 is TGTGCCAGCAGCATGACAGGGTTGGGAGAGCAGTACTTC.